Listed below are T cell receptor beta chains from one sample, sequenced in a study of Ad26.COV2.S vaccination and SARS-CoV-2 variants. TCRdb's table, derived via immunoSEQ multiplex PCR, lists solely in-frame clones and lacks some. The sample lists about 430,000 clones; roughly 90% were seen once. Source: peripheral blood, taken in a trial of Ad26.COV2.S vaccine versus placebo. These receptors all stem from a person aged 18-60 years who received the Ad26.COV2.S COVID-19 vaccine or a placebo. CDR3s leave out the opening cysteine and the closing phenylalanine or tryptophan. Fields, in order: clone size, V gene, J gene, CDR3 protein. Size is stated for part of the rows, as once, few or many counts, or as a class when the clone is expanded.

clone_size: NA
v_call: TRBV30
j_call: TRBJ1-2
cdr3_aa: AWSVYGTGGYT

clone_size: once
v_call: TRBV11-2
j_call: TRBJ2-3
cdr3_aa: ASSLTGADTQY

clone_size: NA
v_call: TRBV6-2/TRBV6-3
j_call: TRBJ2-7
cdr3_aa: ASSYGAGEAYEQY

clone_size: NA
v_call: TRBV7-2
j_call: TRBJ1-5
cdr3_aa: ASSLEIGTINQPQH

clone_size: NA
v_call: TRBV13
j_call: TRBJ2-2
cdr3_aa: ASSIRTGVTGELF

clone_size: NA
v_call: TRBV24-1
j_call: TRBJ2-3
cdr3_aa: ATSDLGDTQY

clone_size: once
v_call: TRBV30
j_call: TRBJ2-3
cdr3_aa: AWCEGVTDTQY

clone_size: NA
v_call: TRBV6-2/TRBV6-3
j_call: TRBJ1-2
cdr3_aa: ASSYVLRVEANYGYT

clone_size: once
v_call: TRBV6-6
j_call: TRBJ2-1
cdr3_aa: ASSFKRGGSYNEQF

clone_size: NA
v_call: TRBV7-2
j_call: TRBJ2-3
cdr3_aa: ASSRTSTDTQY

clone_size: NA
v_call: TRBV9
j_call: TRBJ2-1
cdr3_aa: ASSVGVAGSYNEQF

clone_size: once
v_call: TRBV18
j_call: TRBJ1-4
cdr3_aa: ASSPGQGFEKLF

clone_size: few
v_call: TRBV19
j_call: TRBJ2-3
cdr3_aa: ASSRAGTTDTQY

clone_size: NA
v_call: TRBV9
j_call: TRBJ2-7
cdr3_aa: ASSVGVTGVYEQY

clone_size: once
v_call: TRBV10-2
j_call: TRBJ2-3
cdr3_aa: ASSTGTDTQY

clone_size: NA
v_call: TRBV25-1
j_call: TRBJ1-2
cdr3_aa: ASHGQNYGYT

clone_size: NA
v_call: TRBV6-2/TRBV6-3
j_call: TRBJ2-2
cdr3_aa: ASSPLGGANTGELF

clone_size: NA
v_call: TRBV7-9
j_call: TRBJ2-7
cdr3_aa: ASSLVSAGQKAYEQY

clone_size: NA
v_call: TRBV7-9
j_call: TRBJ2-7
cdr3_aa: ASSFQGFSYEQY

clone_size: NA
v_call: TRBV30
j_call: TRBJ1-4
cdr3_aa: AWSVLGTNEKLF

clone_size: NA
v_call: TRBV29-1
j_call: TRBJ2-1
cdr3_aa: SVSSGRNEQF

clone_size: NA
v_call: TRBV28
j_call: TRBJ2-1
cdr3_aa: ASSLAVPWDEQF

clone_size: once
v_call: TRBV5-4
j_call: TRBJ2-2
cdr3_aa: ASSTGTPSYTGELF

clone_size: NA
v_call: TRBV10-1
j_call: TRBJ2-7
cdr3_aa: ASGLSGTDAYEQY

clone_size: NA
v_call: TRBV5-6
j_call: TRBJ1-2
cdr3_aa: ASSFNTYGYT

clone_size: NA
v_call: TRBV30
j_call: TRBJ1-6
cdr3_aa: AWTAGEAYNSPLH

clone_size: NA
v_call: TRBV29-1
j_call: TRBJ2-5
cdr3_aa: SVELSGGRETQY

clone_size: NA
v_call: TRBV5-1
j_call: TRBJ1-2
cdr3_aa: ASSFGDYYGYT

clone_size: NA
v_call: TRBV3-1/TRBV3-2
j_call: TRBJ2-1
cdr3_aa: ASSSGTSNEQF

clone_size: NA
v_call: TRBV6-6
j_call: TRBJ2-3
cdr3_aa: ASSPAPGLHTDTQY

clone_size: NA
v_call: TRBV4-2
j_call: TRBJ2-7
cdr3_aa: ASSQGSGSSYEQY

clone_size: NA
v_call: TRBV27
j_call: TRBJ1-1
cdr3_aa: ASSLLTQNTEAF

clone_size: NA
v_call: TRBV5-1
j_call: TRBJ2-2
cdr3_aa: ASSFFTDTGELF

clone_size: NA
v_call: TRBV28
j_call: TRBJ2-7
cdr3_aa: ASSLGFGAIDEQY

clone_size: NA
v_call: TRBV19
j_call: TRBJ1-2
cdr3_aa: ASSPQGGGGYT

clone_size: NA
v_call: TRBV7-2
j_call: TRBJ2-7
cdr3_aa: ASSLAGSPSSYEQY

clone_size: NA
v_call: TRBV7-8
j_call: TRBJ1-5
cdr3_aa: ASSLAGGYQPQH